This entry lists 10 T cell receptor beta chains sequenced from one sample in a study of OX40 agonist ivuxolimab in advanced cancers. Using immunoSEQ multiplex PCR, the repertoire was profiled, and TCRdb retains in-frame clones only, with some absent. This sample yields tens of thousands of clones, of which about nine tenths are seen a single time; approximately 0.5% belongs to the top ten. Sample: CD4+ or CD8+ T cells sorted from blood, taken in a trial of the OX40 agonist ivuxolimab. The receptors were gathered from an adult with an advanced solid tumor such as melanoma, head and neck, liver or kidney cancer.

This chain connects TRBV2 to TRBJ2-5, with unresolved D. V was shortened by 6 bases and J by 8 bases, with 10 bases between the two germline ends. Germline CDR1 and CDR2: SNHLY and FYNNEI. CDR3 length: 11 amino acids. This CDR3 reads CASSDLGTQYF. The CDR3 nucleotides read TGTGCCAGCAGCGACCTAGGTACCCAGTACTTC.

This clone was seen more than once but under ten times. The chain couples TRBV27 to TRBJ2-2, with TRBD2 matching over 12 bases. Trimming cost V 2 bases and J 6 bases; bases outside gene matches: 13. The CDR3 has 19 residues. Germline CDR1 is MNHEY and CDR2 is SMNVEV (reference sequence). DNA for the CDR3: TGTGCCAGCAGTTTACCTCCGGGACTAGCGGGTGGAGGCGCCGGGGAGCTGTTTTTT. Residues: CASSLPPGLAGGGAGELFF.

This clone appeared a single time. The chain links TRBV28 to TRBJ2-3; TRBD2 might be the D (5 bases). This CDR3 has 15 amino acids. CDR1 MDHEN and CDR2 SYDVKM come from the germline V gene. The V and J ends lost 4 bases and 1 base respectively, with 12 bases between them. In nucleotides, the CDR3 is TGTGCCAGCAGTTCGGAGGTAGTGGGCACAGATACGCAGTATTTT. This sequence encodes CASSSEVVGTDTQYF. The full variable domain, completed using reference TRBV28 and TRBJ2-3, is DVKVTQSSRYLVKRTGEKVFLECVQDMDHENMFWYRQDPGLGLRLIYFSYDVKMKEKGDIPEGYSVSREKKERFSLILESASTNQTSMYLCASSSEVVGTDTQYFGPGTRLTVL.

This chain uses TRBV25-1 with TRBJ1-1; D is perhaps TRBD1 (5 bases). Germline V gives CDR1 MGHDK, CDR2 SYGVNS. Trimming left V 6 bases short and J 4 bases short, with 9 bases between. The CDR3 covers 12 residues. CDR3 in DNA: TGTGCCAGCAGACCAGGGCCCACTGAAGCTTTCTTT. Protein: CASRPGPTEAFF.

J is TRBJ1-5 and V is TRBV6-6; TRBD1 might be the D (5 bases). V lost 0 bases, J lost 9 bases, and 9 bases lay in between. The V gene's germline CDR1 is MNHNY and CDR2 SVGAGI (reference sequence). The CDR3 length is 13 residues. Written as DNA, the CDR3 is TGTGCCAGCAGTTACTCGGCAGGGTGGCCCCAGCATTTT. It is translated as CASSYSAGWPQHF.

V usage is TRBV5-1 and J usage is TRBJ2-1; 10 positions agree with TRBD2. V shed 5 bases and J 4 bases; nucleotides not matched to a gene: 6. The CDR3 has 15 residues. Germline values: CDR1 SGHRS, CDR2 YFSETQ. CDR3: CASRATSGVYNEQFF. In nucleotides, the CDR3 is TGCGCCAGCAGGGCAACTAGCGGGGTATACAATGAGCAGTTCTTC.

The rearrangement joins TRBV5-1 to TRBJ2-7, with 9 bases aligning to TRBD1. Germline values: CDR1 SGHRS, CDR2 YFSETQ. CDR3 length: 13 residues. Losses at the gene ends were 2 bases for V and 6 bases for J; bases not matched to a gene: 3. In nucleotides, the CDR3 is TGCGCCAGCAGCTTACAGGGGGCTCGCGAGCAGTACTTC. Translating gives CASSLQGAREQYF.

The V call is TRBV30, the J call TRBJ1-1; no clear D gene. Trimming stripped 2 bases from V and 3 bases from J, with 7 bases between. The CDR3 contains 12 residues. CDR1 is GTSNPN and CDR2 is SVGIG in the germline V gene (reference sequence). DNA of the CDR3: TGTGCCTGGAGTTCGTTCTACACTGAAGCTTTCTTT. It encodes CAWSSFYTEAFF.

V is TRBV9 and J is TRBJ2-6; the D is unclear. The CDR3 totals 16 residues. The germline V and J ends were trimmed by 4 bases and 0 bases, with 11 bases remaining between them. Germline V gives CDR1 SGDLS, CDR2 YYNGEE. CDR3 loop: CASSPRLSSGANVLTF. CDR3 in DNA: TGTGCCAGCAGCCCCCGACTGAGCTCTGGGGCCAACGTCCTGACTTTC.

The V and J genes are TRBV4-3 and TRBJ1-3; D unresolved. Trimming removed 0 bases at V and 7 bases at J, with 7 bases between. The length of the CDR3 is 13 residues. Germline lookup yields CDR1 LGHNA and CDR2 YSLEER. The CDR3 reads CASSQDTGNTIYF. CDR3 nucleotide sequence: TGCGCCAGCAGCCAAGATACCGGGAACACCATATATTTT.